A single sample gave rise to the 9 T cell receptor beta chains below, sequenced in a study of blood T cell repertoires in COVID-19. Clones were read by immunoSEQ multiplex PCR, and TCRdb kept only the in-frame ones, dropping some. The table includes 310,000 or so clones, about 87% detected once. Sequencing was performed on PBMCs or T cells enriched from blood (not recorded which). These receptor sequences come from a woman under 30 who had recovered from COVID-19.

The rearrangement joins TRBV25-1 to TRBJ1-3; tentatively, D is TRBD1 (6 bases). CDR1 is MGHDK, CDR2 SYGVNS, per germline. V was trimmed by 5 bases and J by 5 bases, leaving 19 bases between them. The length of the CDR3 is 16 residues. CDR3 bases: TGTGCCAGCAGTCTCACCGGGGGCAGCGGGAGAAACACCATATATTTT. It is translated as CASSLTGGSGRNTIYF. The whole variable domain, filled in from reference TRBV25-1 and TRBJ1-3, reads EADIYQTPRYLVIGTGKKITLECSQTMGHDKMYWYQQDPGMELHLIHYSYGVNSTEKGDLSSESTVSRIRTEHFPLTLESARPSHTSQYLCASSLTGGSGRNTIYFGEGSWLTVV.

This chain uses TRBV11-3 with TRBJ2-1, with 15 bases that match TRBD2. V dropped 5 bases and J dropped 6; count of bases not matched to a gene: 17. The CDR3 has 20 amino acids. Germline CDR1 reads SGHNT; CDR2 reads YENEEA. The CDR3 reads CASSPGTSGRHVLRGNEQFF. CDR3 sequence (DNA): TGTGCCAGCAGCCCCGGGACTAGCGGGAGGCATGTCCTTCGAGGCAATGAGCAGTTCTTC. Looking up the rest from reference TRBV11-3 and TRBJ2-1 gives the full variable domain: EAGVVQSPRYKIIEKKQPVAFWCNPISGHNTLYWYLQNLGQGPELLIRYENEEAVDDSQLPKDRFSAERLKGVDSTLKIQPAELGDSAVYLCASSPGTSGRHVLRGNEQFFGPGTRLTVL.

V is TRBV5-1 and J is TRBJ1-1, with unresolved D. The V gene's germline CDR1 is SGHRS and CDR2 YFSETQ. The CDR3 contains 13 residues. V was cut by 0 bases and J by 4 bases, with 7 bases left in between. For the CDR3, the DNA is TGCGCCAGCAGCTTGGGTCAGTTCACTGAAGCTTTCTTT. Translating gives CASSLGQFTEAFF.

This chain joins TRBV24-1 and TRBJ2-1, with D possibly matching TRBD1 (6 bases). Germline V gene sequence: CDR1 KGHDR, CDR2 SFDVKD. V was cut by 2 bases and J by 5 bases, with 15 bases left in between. The CDR3 length is 16 residues. CDR3: CATSDSTGPRDNEQFF. For the CDR3, the DNA is TGTGCCACCAGTGATTCTACAGGGCCTCGAGACAATGAGCAGTTCTTC.

There are a few counts of this clone. The chain employs TRBV28 and TRBJ1-3; TRBD1 aligns across 9 bases. V lost 5 bases to trimming and J lost 2 bases; unmatched junction nucleotides: 10. CDR1 is MDHEN, CDR2 SYDVKM, per germline. The CDR3 covers 17 residues. The CDR3 DNA sequence: TGTGCCAGCAGTCCTTTGGGGGACAGGGCAACTGGAAACACCATATATTTT. It encodes CASSPLGDRATGNTIYF.

This clone was seen a handful of times. The rearrangement joins TRBV6-5 to TRBJ1-2, with TRBD1 as a possible D gene (5 bases). The V end was cut by 6 bases, the J end by 4 bases, with 12 bases between. The CDR3 runs 13 residues. Germline CDR1 and CDR2: MNHEY and SVGAGI. CDR3 sequence reads: CASRPTAFYGYTF. Here the CDR3 DNA reads TGTGCCAGCAGGCCGACAGCTTTCTATGGCTACACCTTC.

This chain joins TRBV3-1 (or the pseudogene TRBV3-2) and TRBJ2-5, with a weak D call TRBD2 (6 bases). Germline CDR1 LGHDT, CDR2 YNNKEL (reference sequence). Trimming shortened V by 1 base and J by 5 bases, and 20 bases separated the two germline ends. CDR3 length: 17 amino acids. CDR3 protein: CASSQASVTSRAETQYF. The DNA for the CDR3 is TGTGCCAGCAGCCAAGCTTCCGTCACTAGCCGGGCGGAGACCCAGTACTTC.

The chain carries TRBV5-1 and TRBJ1-4, with 8 bases aligning to TRBD1. The V gene's germline CDR1 is SGHRS and CDR2 YFSETQ. Trimming at V came to 3 bases and at J to 3 bases, leaving 1 base not matched to a gene. This CDR3 is built from 14 residues. This chain's CDR3 is CASSSQGANEKLFF. DNA for the CDR3: TGCGCCAGCAGCTCACAGGGGGCTAATGAAAAACTGTTTTTT. The entire variable domain, with the rest obtained from reference TRBV5-1 and TRBJ1-4, is as follows: KAGVTQTPRYLIKTRGQQVTLSCSPISGHRSVSWYQQTPGQGLQFLFEYFSETQRNKGNFPGRFSGRQFSNSRSEMNVSTLELGDSALYLCASSSQGANEKLFFGSGTQLSVL.

V is TRBV2 and J is TRBJ2-5; 7 nucleotides agree with TRBD1. V lost 5 bases, J lost 2 bases, and 8 bases stayed unmatched. This CDR3 region has 15 residues. Germline V lookup: CDR1 SNHLY, CDR2 FYNNEI. The CDR3 region is CASSQDRSTQETQYF. DNA of the CDR3: TGTGCCAGCAGTCAGGACAGGAGCACACAAGAGACCCAGTACTTC.